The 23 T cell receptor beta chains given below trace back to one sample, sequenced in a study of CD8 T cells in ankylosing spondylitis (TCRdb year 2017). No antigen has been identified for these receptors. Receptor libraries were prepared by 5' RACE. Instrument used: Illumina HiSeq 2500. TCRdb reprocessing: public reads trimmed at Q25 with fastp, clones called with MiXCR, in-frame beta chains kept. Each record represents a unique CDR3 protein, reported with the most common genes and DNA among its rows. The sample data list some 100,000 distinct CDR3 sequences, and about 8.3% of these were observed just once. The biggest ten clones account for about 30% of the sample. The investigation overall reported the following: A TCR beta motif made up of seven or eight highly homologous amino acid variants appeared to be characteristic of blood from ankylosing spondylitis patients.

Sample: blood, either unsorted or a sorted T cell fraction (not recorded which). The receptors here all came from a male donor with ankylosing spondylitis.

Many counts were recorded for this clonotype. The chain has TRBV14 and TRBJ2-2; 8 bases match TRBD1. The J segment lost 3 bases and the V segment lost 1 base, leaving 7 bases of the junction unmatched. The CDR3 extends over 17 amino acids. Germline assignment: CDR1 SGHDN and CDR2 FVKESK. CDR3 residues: CASSQVSGTGYTGELFF. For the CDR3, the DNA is TGTGCCAGCAGCCAAGTCTCCGGGACAGGATACACCGGGGAGCTGTTTTTT.

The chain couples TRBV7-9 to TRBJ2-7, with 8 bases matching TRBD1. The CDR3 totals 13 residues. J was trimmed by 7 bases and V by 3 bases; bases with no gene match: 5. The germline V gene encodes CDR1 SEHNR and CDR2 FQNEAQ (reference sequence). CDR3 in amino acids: CASSFGTGFEQYF. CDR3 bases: TGTGCCAGCAGCTTTGGGACAGGTTTTGAGCAGTACTTC. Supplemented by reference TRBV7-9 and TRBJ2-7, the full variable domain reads DTGVSQNPRHKITKRGQNVTFRCDPISEHNRLYWYRQTLGQGPEFLTYFQNEAQLEKSRLLSDRFSAERPKGSFSTLEIQRTEQGDSAMYLCASSFGTGFEQYFGPGTRLTVT.

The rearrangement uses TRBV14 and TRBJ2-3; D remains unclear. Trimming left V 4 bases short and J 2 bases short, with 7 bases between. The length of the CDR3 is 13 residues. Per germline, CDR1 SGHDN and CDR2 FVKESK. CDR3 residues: CASSPHNTDTQYF. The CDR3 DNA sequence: TGTGCCAGCAGCCCCCATAACACAGATACGCAGTATTTT.

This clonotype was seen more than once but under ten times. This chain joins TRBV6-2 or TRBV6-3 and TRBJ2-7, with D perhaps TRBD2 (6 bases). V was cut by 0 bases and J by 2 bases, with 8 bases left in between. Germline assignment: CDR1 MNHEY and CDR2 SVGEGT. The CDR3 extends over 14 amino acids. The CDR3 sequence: CASSYSGGTYEQYV. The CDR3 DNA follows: TGTGCCAGCAGTTACTCCGGAGGGACCTACGAGCAGTACGTC.

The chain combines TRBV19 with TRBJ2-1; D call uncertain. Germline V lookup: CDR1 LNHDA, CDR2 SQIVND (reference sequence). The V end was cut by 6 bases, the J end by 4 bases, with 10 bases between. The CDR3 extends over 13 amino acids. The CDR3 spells CASRNFEYNEQFF. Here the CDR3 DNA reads TGTGCCAGTAGGAACTTCGAATACAATGAGCAGTTCTTC.

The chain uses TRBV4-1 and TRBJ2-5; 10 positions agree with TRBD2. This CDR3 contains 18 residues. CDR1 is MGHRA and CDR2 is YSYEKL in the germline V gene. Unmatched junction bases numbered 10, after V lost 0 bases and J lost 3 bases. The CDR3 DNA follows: TGCGCCAGCAGCCAAGATCTAAGCGGGAGGGAGTGGGAAGAGACCCAGTACTTC. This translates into CASSQDLSGREWEETQYF.

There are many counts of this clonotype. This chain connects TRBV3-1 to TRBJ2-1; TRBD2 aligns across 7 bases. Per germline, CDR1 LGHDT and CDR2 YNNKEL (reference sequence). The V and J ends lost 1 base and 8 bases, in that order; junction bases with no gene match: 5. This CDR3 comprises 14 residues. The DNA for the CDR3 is TGTGCCAGCAGCCAAGGGCGGGAGTCGGATGAGCAGTTCTTC. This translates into CASSQGRESDEQFF.

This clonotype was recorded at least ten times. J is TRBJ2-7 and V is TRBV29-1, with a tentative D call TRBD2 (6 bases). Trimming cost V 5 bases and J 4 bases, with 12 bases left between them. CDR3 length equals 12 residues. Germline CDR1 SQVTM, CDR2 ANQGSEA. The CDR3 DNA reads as TGCAGCGTTCTTGTGCGGGATTACGAGCAGTACTTC. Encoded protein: CSVLVRDYEQYF.

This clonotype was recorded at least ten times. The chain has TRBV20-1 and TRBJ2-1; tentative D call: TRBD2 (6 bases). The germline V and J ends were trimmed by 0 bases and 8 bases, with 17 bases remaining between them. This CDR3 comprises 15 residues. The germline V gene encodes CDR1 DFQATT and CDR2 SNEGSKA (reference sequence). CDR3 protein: CSARDFGREFDEQFF. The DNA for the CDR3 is TGCAGTGCTAGAGATTTCGGTCGGGAGTTCGATGAGCAGTTCTTC.

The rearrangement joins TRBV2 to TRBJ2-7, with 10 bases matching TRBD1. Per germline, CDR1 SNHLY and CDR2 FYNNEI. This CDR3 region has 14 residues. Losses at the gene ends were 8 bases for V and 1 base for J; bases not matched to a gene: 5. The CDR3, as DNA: TGTGCCAGCCGGCGACAGGGGGCATCCTACGAGCAGTACTTC. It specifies CASRRQGASYEQYF.

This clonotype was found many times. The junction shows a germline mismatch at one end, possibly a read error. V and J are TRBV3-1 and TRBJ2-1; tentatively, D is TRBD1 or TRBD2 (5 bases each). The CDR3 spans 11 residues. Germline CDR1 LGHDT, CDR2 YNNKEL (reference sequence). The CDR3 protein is CASSLSGTISF. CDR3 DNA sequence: TGTGCCAGCAGCCTCTCCGGGACCATTTCCTTC.

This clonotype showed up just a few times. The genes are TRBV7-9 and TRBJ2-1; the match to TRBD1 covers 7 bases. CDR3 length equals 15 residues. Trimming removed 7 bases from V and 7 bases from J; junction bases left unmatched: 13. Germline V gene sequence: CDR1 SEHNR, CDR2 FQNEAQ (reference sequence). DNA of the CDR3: TGTGCCAGCACCCCGTCAAGGACAGGCGTTAATGAGCAGTTCTTC. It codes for CASTPSRTGVNEQFF. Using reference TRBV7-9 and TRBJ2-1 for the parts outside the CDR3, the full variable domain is DTGVSQNPRHKITKRGQNVTFRCDPISEHNRLYWYRQTLGQGPEFLTYFQNEAQLEKSRLLSDRFSAERPKGSFSTLEIQRTEQGDSAMYLCASTPSRTGVNEQFFGPGTRLTVL.

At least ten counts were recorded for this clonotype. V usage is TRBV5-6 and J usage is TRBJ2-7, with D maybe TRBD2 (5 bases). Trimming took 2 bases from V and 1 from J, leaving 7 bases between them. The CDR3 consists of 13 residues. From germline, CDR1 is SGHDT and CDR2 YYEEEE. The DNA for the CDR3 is TGTGCCAGCAGCTTCGGGGATTCCTACGAGCAGTACTTC. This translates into CASSFGDSYEQYF. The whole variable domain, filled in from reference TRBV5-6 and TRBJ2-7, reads DAGVTQSPTHLIKTRGQQVTLRCSPKSGHDTVSWYQQALGQGPQFIFQYYEEEERQRGNFPDRFSGHQFPNYSSELNVNALLLGDSALYLCASSFGDSYEQYFGPGTRLTVT.

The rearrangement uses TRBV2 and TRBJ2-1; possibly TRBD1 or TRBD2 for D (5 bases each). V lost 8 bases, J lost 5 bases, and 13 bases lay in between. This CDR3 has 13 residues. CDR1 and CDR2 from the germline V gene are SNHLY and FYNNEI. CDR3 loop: CASGTATNNEQFF. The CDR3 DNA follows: TGTGCCAGCGGGACGGCTACTAACAATGAGCAGTTCTTC.

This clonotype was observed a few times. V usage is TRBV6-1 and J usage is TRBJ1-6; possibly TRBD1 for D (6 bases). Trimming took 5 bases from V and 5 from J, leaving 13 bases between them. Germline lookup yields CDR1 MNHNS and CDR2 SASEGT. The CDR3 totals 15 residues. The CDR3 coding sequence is TGTGCCAGCAGTCAGCCGACAGGAAATAATTCACCCCTCCACTTT. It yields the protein CASSQPTGNNSPLHF.

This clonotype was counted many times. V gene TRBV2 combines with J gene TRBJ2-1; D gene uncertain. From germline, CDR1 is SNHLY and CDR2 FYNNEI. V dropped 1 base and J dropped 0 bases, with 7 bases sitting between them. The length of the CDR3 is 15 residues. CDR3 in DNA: TGTGCCAGCAGTGAAGGCGAAAGCTCCTACAATGAGCAGTTCTTC. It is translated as CASSEGESSYNEQFF.

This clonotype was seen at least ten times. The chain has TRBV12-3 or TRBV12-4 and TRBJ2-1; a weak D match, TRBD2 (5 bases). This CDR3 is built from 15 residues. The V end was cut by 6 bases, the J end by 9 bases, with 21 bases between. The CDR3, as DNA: TGTGCCAGCAGCCCTCTGATAGGGCCCGGAGGTGAGCAGTTCTTC. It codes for CASSPLIGPGGEQFF.

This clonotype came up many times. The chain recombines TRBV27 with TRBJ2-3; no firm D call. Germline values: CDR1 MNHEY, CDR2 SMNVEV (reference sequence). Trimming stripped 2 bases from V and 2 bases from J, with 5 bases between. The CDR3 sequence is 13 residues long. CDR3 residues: CASSLSYTDTQYF. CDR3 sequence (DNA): TGTGCCAGCAGTTTAAGCTACACAGATACGCAGTATTTT.

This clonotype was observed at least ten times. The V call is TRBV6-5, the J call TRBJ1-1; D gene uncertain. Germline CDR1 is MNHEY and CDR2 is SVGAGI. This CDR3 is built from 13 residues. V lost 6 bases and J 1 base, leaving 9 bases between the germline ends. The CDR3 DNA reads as TGTGCCAGCAGAAGGGCCTCGAACACTGAAGCTTTCTTT. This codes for CASRRASNTEAFF.

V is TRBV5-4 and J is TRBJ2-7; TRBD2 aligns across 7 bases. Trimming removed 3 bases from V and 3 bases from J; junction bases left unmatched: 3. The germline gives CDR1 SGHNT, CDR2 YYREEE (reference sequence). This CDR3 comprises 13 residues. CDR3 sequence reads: CASSWQRDYEQYF. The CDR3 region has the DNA TGTGCCAGCAGCTGGCAGCGGGACTACGAGCAGTACTTC.

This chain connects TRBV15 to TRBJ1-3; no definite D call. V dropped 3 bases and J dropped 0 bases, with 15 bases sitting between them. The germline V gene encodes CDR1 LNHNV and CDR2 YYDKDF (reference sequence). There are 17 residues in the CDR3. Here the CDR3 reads CATSRVIGRASGNTIYF. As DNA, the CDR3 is TGTGCCACCAGCAGGGTGATTGGCAGAGCCTCTGGAAACACCATATATTTT.

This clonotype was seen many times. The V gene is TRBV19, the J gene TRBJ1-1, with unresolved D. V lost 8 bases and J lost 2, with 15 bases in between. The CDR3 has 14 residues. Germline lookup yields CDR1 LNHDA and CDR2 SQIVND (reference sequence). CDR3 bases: TGTGCCAGTCTCGATCTCCGGGGTAACACTGAAGCTTTCTTT. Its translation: CASLDLRGNTEAFF.

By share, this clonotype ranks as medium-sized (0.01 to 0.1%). For the CDR3, the DNA is TGTGCCATCAGTGAGTCGCTGGATGAGCAGTTCTTC. Amino acid sequence: CAISESLDEQFF. This rearrangement joins TRBV10-3 to TRBJ2-1; D remains unclear. V lost 0 bases, J lost 8 bases, and 5 bases lay in between. Germline V gives CDR1 ENHRY, CDR2 SYGVKD. The CDR3 has 12 residues.